Listed below are T cell receptor beta chains from one sample, sequenced in a study of human T cells and chemical hapten exposure. TCRdb itself ran the RACE reads through MiXCR, one entry per CDR3 protein. The table shows about 69,000 distinct CDR3 sequences, with around 10% occurring only once. Sequencing was performed on whole blood, taken in connection with sensitization to the hapten diphenylcyclopropenone (DPC). The receptors shown here come from a woman aged 45-60 years with alopecia areata. Some clones in this sample may be carry-over from other donors' samples. Both conserved end residues are part of each CDR3. Fields, in order: V gene, J gene, D gene, clone size, CDR3 protein, CDR3 DNA. The D gene is left open where the match is weak. Clone size, where shown, is once, few, many, or a class for clones that have expanded.

>TRBV29-1|TRBJ2-1|TRBD2|.
CSVGSSGLAGYEQFF
TGCAGCGTTGGGTCCAGCGGACTAGCGGGATATGAGCAGTTCTTC
>TRBV10-3|TRBJ1-4|.|.
CAISESRDEKLFF
TGTGCCATCAGTGAGTCGAGGGATGAAAAACTGTTTTTT
>TRBV18|TRBJ1-1|.|many
CASSPDVGTEAFF
TGTGCCAGCTCACCGGACGTGGGGACTGAAGCTTTCTTT
>TRBV14|TRBJ1-1|.|many
CASSQEPGFATEAFF
TGTGCCAGCAGCCAAGAACCAGGGTTTGCCACTGAAGCTTTCTTT
>TRBV12-3/TRBV12-4|TRBJ2-5|.|many
CASSPRGEETQYF
TGTGCCAGCAGTCCCAGGGGAGAGGAGACCCAGTACTTC
>TRBV27|TRBJ2-2|TRBD1|many
CASSLLGGRTGELFF
TGTGCCAGCAGTTTATTAGGGGGCCGAACCGGGGAGCTGTTTTTT
>TRBV3-1|TRBJ2-7|.|.
CASSQRSYEQYF
TGTGCCAGCAGCCAGAGGTCCTACGAGCAGTACTTC
>TRBV7-9|TRBJ2-1|TRBD2|many
CASSSSSGRAADEQFF
TGTGCCAGCAGCTCGAGTAGCGGGAGGGCCGCCGATGAGCAGTTCTTC
>TRBV20-1|TRBJ1-5|TRBD1|.
CSVTDRGVSNQPQHF
TGCAGTGTAACGGACAGGGGAGTCAGCAATCAGCCCCAGCATTTT
>TRBV6-6|TRBJ2-7|TRBD1|many
CASTVSGTVGEQYF
TGTGCCAGCACCGTTTCCGGGACAGTAGGAGAGCAGTACTTC
>TRBV4-2|TRBJ2-3|.|.
CASSQVGARTDTQYF
TGTGCCAGCAGCCAAGTCGGGGCGCGCACAGATACGCAGTATTTT
>TRBV12-3/TRBV12-4|TRBJ2-7|.|many
CASQSAISYEQYF
TGTGCCAGTCAGTCAGCGATATCCTACGAGCAGTACTTC
>TRBV7-8|TRBJ1-1|.|few
CASSLARQGPMNTEAFF
TGTGCCAGCAGCTTAGCACGGCAGGGGCCGATGAACACTGAAGCTTTCTTT
>TRBV20-1|TRBJ2-7|TRBD2|few
CSARDPSGYYEQYF
TGCAGTGCTAGAGATCCTAGCGGTTATTACGAGCAGTACTTC
>TRBV7-2|TRBJ1-5|.|medium-sized
CASSLAGGAGQPQHF
TGTGCCAGCAGCTTAGCGGGGGGCGCGGGGCAGCCCCAGCATTTT
>TRBV5-1|TRBJ2-2|.|.
CASTLTDAGELFF
TGCGCCAGCACCCTGACGGACGCCGGGGAGCTGTTTTTT
>TRBV29-1|TRBJ1-2|.|many
CSVDLFNYGYTF
TGCAGCGTTGATCTTTTTAACTATGGCTACACCTTC
>TRBV20-1|TRBJ1-2|.|many
CSARTGQLGANYGYTF
TGCAGTGCTAGAACTGGCCAACTGGGAGCTAACTATGGCTACACCTTC
>TRBV2|TRBJ2-4|.|.
CATQGGAVDKNIQYF
TGTGCCACCCAAGGGGGGGCGGTGGACAAAAACATTCAGTACTTC
>TRBV15|TRBJ2-7|.|many
CATSRDRLQGRQF
TGTGCCACCAGCAGAGATCGGCTACAGGGCAGGCAGTTC
>TRBV18|TRBJ1-2|TRBD1|many
CASSPKMGQMNYGYTF
TGTGCCAGCTCACCAAAAATGGGACAGATGAACTATGGCTACACCTTC
>TRBV24-1|TRBJ2-1|TRBD2|.
CATSETRTSGSFYNEQFF
TGTGCCACCAGTGAAACCCGGACTAGCGGGAGTTTCTACAATGAGCAGTTCTTC
>TRBV7-2|TRBJ2-6|.|many
CASSPAGSGANVLTF
TGTGCCAGCAGCCCCGCGGGGTCTGGGGCCAACGTCCTGACTTTC
>TRBV7-8|TRBJ1-3|.|.
CASSLGSPSGNTIYF
TGTGCCAGCAGCTTAGGGAGTCCCTCTGGAAACACCATATATTTT
>TRBV29-1|TRBJ1-4|.|few
CSVLLDRQELFF
TGCAGCGTTCTGCTTGACCGACAGGAACTGTTTTTT
>TRBV2|TRBJ2-7|.|few
CASSEDGQYF
TGTGCCAGCAGTGAAGACGGGCAGTACTTC
>TRBV20-1|TRBJ2-1|.|many
CSARDPVTETNEQFF
TGCAGTGCTAGAGATCCAGTGACGGAAACTAATGAGCAGTTCTTC
>TRBV7-8|TRBJ1-1|.|once
CASRRTGWYPPNTEAFF
TGTGCCAGCAGGCGTACAGGGTGGTATCCGCCGAACACTGAAGCTTTCTTT
>TRBV5-1|TRBJ1-1|.|many
CASSLVAGHNIGTEAFF
TGCGCCAGCAGCTTGGTGGCAGGCCATAACATTGGCACTGAAGCTTTCTTT
>TRBV30|TRBJ1-1|.|many
CAWSGLPNTEAFF
TGTGCCTGGAGCGGGTTACCGAACACTGAAGCTTTCTTT
>TRBV11-2|TRBJ1-5|.|few
CASTPGTGSNQPQHF
TGTGCCAGCACCCCCGGGACGGGGAGCAATCAGCCCCAGCATTTT
>TRBV7-8|TRBJ2-7|TRBD1|few
CASSPGQGSREQYF
TGTGCCAGCAGCCCAGGACAGGGCTCTCGCGAGCAGTACTTC
>TRBV20-1|TRBJ2-3|.|few
CSASPGGRDTQYF
TGCAGTGCTAGTCCCGGAGGGAGGGATACGCAGTATTTT
>TRBV25-1|TRBJ1-1|.|few
CASSVSVNTEAFF
TGTGCCAGCAGTGTATCCGTGAACACTGAAGCTTTCTTT
>TRBV29-1|TRBJ2-3|.|few
CSVVESLNTDTQYF
TGCAGCGTTGTGGAATCACTAAACACAGATACGCAGTATTTT
>TRBV28|TRBJ2-7|TRBD2|many
CASTRPLAGGSYEQYF
TGTGCCAGCACTCGCCCGCTAGCGGGAGGCTCCTACGAGCAGTACTTC
>TRBV29-1|TRBJ2-7|.|many
CSVRLPGEQYF
TGCAGCGTTCGACTGCCGGGCGAGCAGTACTTC
>TRBV5-6|TRBJ2-7|.|.
CASSSRTVSEQYF
TGTGCCAGCAGCTCCCGGACAGTCTCCGAGCAGTACTTC
>TRBV29-1|TRBJ1-1|.|.
CSVEGHQNTEAFF
TGCAGCGTTGAAGGACACCAGAACACTGAAGCTTTCTTT
>TRBV2|TRBJ1-2|.|few
CASSSNRGFNYGYTF
TGTGCCAGCAGCTCGAATCGGGGGTTTAACTATGGCTACACCTTC
>TRBV12-2|TRBJ2-1|.|few
CASRPSGMPQQFF
TGTGCAAGTCGCCCTTCTGGGATGCCCCAGCAGTTCTTC
>TRBV6-4|TRBJ1-5|.|many
CASSDSGDGPQPQHF
TGTGCCAGCAGTGACTCGGGGGACGGTCCCCAGCCCCAGCATTTT
>TRBV20-1|TRBJ2-7|TRBD2|many
CSARTSGAYEQYF
TGCAGTGCGCGGACTAGCGGCGCCTACGAGCAGTACTTC
>TRBV7-2|TRBJ2-3|.|medium-sized
CASSQGPGRTDTQYF
TGTGCCAGCAGCCAGGGGCCGGGTCGGACAGATACGCAGTATTTT
>TRBV29-1|TRBJ2-7|TRBD2|.
CSVVTSGNYEQYF
TGCAGCGTTGTAACTAGCGGAAACTACGAGCAGTACTTC
>TRBV29-1|TRBJ1-2|.|.
CSVESAYGYTF
TGCAGCGTTGAATCGGCCTATGGCTACACCTTC
>TRBV6-2/TRBV6-3|TRBJ2-7|.|many
CASSYRQVDYEQYF
TGTGCCAGCAGTTACAGGCAGGTTGACTACGAGCAGTACTTC
>TRBV20-1|TRBJ2-3|TRBD2|many
CSARTIAGGPPDTQYF
TGCAGTGCTAGAACCATAGCGGGAGGGCCGCCAGATACGCAGTATTTT
>TRBV29-1|TRBJ2-7|.|many
CSVGRPYEQYF
TGCAGCGTTGGACGTCCCTACGAGCAGTACTTC
>TRBV29-1|TRBJ1-1|.|few
CSVEGIQGLGNTEAFF
TGCAGCGTTGAAGGGATCCAGGGACTAGGGAACACTGAAGCTTTCTTT
>TRBV3-1|TRBJ2-1|TRBD2|once
CASSQQRGYNEQFF
TGTGCCAGCAGCCAACAGCGGGGGTACAATGAGCAGTTCTTC
>TRBV7-9|TRBJ2-1|TRBD2|many
CASSFTGTSGTPRNEQFF
TGTGCCAGCAGTTTCACCGGGACTAGCGGGACCCCGCGGAATGAGCAGTTCTTC
>TRBV29-1|TRBJ2-3|TRBD1|many
CSCVRDRDTDTQYF
TGCAGCTGCGTCCGGGACAGGGACACAGATACGCAGTATTTT